This record covers a single TCR beta chain. Trimming removed 6 bases from V and 3 bases from J, with 16 bases in between. Looked up from germline, CDR1 is SGHRS and CDR2 is YFSETQ. The CDR3 is 14 amino acids. The sample comes from a study of technical replicates of blood from several donors. Sequencing used immunoSEQ multiplex PCR; TCRdb keeps in-frame clones, though not all of them. The sample holds some 99,000 clones; around 95% are singletons and the top ten take around 0.21%. This clonotype was sampled from a human donor in good health. The specimen was T cells isolated from PBMCs. The gene calls are TRBV5-1 and TRBJ2-7, with a weak D call TRBD2 (6 bases). The CDR3 spells CASTPGLPHYEQYF. For the CDR3, the DNA is TGCGCCAGCACCCCGGGACTTCCTCACTACGAGCAGTACTTC. The full variable domain, its missing parts supplied by reference TRBV5-1 and TRBJ2-7, is KAGVTQTPRYLIKTRGQQVTLSCSPISGHRSVSWYQQTPGQGLQFLFEYFSETQRNKGNFPGRFSGRQFSNSRSEMNVSTLELGDSALYLCASTPGLPHYEQYFGPGTRLTVT.